The 19 T cell receptor beta chains reported below all come from one sample, sequenced in a study of Graves' ophthalmopathy and Graves' hyperthyroidism. Amplification of the TCR beta CDR3 regions used RNA transcripts (as template). Second-round multiplex PCR followed a first-round RT-PCR using HTBI primers. TCRdb independently ran MiXCR on the multiplex PCR reads; one entry per CDR3 protein. Among approximately 480,000 distinct CDR3 sequences listed, approximately 14% were seen once. Material for sequencing was blood. The receptors originated from a woman under 40 with Graves' ophthalmopathy.

In its sample, this clonotype was seen many times. The rearrangement uses TRBV30 and TRBJ1-1; D unresolved. The CDR3 loop spans 11 amino acids. The V end was cut by 7 bases, the J end by 8 bases, with 14 bases between. Germline V gives CDR1 GTSNPN, CDR2 SVGIG (reference sequence). As DNA, the CDR3 is TGTGCCTTGCACCGACGGGCGGAAGCTTTCTTT. Protein product: CALHRRAEAFF.

This clonotype was detected ten times or more. This sequence joins TRBV19 and TRBJ1-5; perhaps TRBD1 as D (6 bases). The CDR3 consists of 12 residues. Germline V gene lookup returns CDR1 LNHDA and CDR2 SQIVND (reference sequence). Trimming took off 5 bases at V and 4 bases at J, with 6 bases between the two ends. CDR3 bases: TGTGCCAGTAGTCAGGGGAATCAGCCCCAGCATTTT. It specifies CASSQGNQPQHF.

This clonotype has at least ten counts. The chain combines TRBV27 with TRBJ2-7; D unclear. Trimming removed 0 bases at V and 7 bases at J, with 10 bases between. CDR3 length equals 13 residues. Germline values: CDR1 MNHEY, CDR2 SMNVEV (reference sequence). CDR3 protein: CASSLSPRWEQYF. The DNA of the CDR3 is TGTGCCAGCAGTTTATCCCCTCGGTGGGAGCAGTACTTC.

Many counts were recorded for this clonotype. This chain connects TRBV15 to TRBJ1-2; no firm D call. The V end was cut by 0 bases, the J end by 4 bases, with 12 bases between. Per the germline V gene, CDR1 is LNHNV and CDR2 is YYDKDF (reference sequence). The CDR3 runs to 15 residues. The CDR3 DNA follows: TGTGCCACCAGCAGAGATCAGTCTGGGGTCTATGGCTACACCTTC. Translating it yields CATSRDQSGVYGYTF. The complete variable domain, with remaining parts taken from reference TRBV15 and TRBJ1-2, reads DAMVIQNPRYQVTQFGKPVTLSCSQTLNHNVMYWYQQKSSQAPKLLFHYYDKDFNNEADTPDNFQSRRPNTSFCFLDIRSPGLGDTAMYLCATSRDQSGVYGYTFGSGTRLTVV.

Ten or more counts support this clonotype. CDR3 loop: CASSPQSRVPGELFF. In DNA, the CDR3 is TGTGCCAGCAGCCCACAGTCGCGGGTCCCCGGGGAGCTGTTTTTT. V usage is TRBV7-9 and J usage is TRBJ2-2, with a possible D match to TRBD2 (5 bases). The CDR3 consists of 15 residues. Germline assignment: CDR1 SEHNR and CDR2 FQNEAQ (reference sequence). Trimming pared 5 bases from V and 6 bases from J, leaving 16 bases between.

Ten or more counts support this clonotype. This chain links TRBV7-9 with TRBJ1-1, with D unresolved. V was trimmed by 3 bases and J by 1 base, leaving 9 bases between them. The CDR3 extends over 14 amino acids. Germline V gives CDR1 SEHNR, CDR2 FQNEAQ (reference sequence). CDR3 amino acids: CASSFSGTNTEAFF. Here the CDR3 DNA reads TGTGCCAGCAGCTTCTCAGGAACGAACACTGAAGCTTTCTTT.

The rearrangement joins TRBV27 to TRBJ1-2, with 8 bases aligning to TRBD1. This CDR3 comprises 12 residues. Per germline, CDR1 MNHEY and CDR2 SMNVEV (reference sequence). The ends lost 6 bases at V and 7 bases at J; junction bases unmatched: 4. This CDR3 reads CASRITGGGYTF. Here the CDR3 DNA reads TGTGCCAGCAGGATCACAGGGGGTGGCTACACCTTC.

This chain joins TRBV27 and TRBJ2-7, with 16 nucleotides matching TRBD2. V was pared by 5 bases and J by 5 bases, with 0 bases of the junction left unmatched. There are 14 residues in the CDR3. Germline loops: CDR1 MNHEY, CDR2 SMNVEV (reference sequence). The CDR3 DNA sequence: TGTGCCAGCAGTGGGACTAGCGGGAGGGACGAGCAGTACGTC. Its protein product is CASSGTSGRDEQYV.

This clonotype was detected many times. This rearrangement joins TRBV27 to TRBJ1-1, with 8 bases that match TRBD1. From germline, CDR1 is MNHEY and CDR2 SMNVEV (reference sequence). The CDR3 has 14 amino acids. V dropped 5 bases and J dropped 3; count of bases not matched to a gene: 5. CDR3: CASSPGGSDTEAFF. As DNA, the CDR3 is TGTGCCAGCAGTCCAGGGGGCTCGGACACTGAAGCTTTCTTT.

There are many counts of this clonotype. The chain joins TRBV29-1 to TRBJ1-2, with 9 bases identical to TRBD1. After removal of 7 bases from V and 7 bases from J, the junction contained 10 bases not matched to a gene. The length of the CDR3 is 13 residues. Germline lookup yields CDR1 SQVTM and CDR2 ANQGSEA. CDR3 bases: TGCAGCGCTCTGGACAGGGGATCCTTTGGCTACACCTTC. This encodes CSALDRGSFGYTF.

This clonotype was observed at least ten times. The chain recombines TRBV6-1 with TRBJ1-2, with D perhaps matching TRBD1 (5 bases). Trimming removed 3 bases at V and 0 bases at J, with 11 bases between. Germline lookup yields CDR1 MNHNS and CDR2 SASEGT. The CDR3 contains 15 residues. DNA of the CDR3: TGTGCCAGCAGTGAGGCAGGGCCACCTAACTATGGCTACACCTTC. This gives the protein CASSEAGPPNYGYTF.

The V and J genes are TRBV4-1 and TRBJ2-5; 11 bases are a match to TRBD2. Per germline, CDR1 MGHRA and CDR2 YSYEKL. The junction had 1 base not matched to a gene; V was cut back by 4 bases and J by 3 bases. This CDR3 region has 14 residues. The chain's CDR3 is CASSPSGGKETQYF. Written as DNA, the CDR3 is TGCGCCAGCAGCCCTAGCGGGGGGAAAGAGACCCAGTACTTC.

This clonotype was seen at least ten times. An end of the junction differs from the germline gene, which may be a read error. This chain's CDR3 is CASSFLTGRSSYGQYF. DNA for the CDR3: TGTGCCAGCAGTTTTCTCACCGGGAGGTCCTCCTACGGGCAGTACTTC. This chain links TRBV28 with TRBJ2-7; 7 nucleotides match TRBD2. The CDR3 is 16 amino acids. The germline V gene encodes CDR1 MDHEN and CDR2 SYDVKM.

This clonotype was detected ten times or more. CDR3 region: CASHIQGGNTEAFF. CDR3 sequence (DNA): TGTGCCAGCCACATACAGGGGGGGAACACTGAAGCTTTCTTT. The J gene is TRBJ1-1, the V gene TRBV28, with 8 bases identical to TRBD1. The CDR3 runs 14 residues. V dropped 8 bases and J dropped 1; count of bases not matched to a gene: 6. CDR1 MDHEN and CDR2 SYDVKM come from the germline V gene. The complete variable domain, with remaining parts taken from reference TRBV28 and TRBJ1-1, reads DVKVTQSSRYLVKRTGEKVFLECVQDMDHENMFWYRQDPGLGLRLIYFSYDVKMKEKGDIPEGYSVSREKKERFSLILESASTNQTSMYLCASHIQGGNTEAFFGQGTRLTVV.

There are many counts of this clonotype. This chain uses TRBV4-1 with TRBJ1-2, with 9 nucleotides matching TRBD1. CDR3 length: 15 amino acids. J was trimmed by 6 bases and V by 1 base; bases with no gene match: 6. CDR1 MGHRA and CDR2 YSYEKL come from the germline V gene. The CDR3 coding sequence is TGCGCCAGCAGCCAAGTGAAACAGGGGGCTGATGGCTACACCTTC. It codes for CASSQVKQGADGYTF.

This clonotype has just a few counts. This chain connects TRBV7-3 to TRBJ1-1; D uncertain. V shed 4 bases and J shed 0 bases, with 12 bases lying between them. The CDR3 is made up of 15 amino acids. Germline assignment: CDR1 SGHTA and CDR2 FQGTGA. The CDR3 DNA follows: TGTGCCAGCAGCTCCAGCCCGGGGATGAACACTGAAGCTTTCTTT. This gives the protein CASSSSPGMNTEAFF. Combining the CDR3 with reference TRBV7-3 and TRBJ1-1 gives the whole variable domain GAGVSQTPSNKVTEKGKYVELRCDPISGHTALYWYRQSLGQGPEFLIYFQGTGAADDSGLPNDRFFAVRPEGSVSTLKIQRTERGDSAVYLCASSSSPGMNTEAFFGQGTRLTVV.

As for this clonotype: The junction departs from the called germline gene at one end, perhaps through a read error. The rearrangement uses TRBV5-1 and TRBJ2-4, with D possibly being TRBD2 (6 bases). Germline CDR1 and CDR2: SGHRS and YFSETQ. This CDR3 region has 16 residues. In nucleotides, the CDR3 is TGCGCCAGCAGCTTGGCCGGGGGACGAGTCGGGAACATTAAGTACTTC. Amino acid sequence: CASSLAGGRVGNIKYF.

This clonotype appeared many times. J is TRBJ1-5 and V is TRBV30; no definite D call. CDR1 is GTSNPN, CDR2 SVGIG, per germline (reference sequence). Trimming removed 0 bases from V and 5 bases from J, with 8 bases in between. The CDR3 is 13 amino acids. In DNA, the CDR3 is TGTGCCTGGAGTGTCAGCAGACATCAGCCCCAGCATTTT. It specifies CAWSVSRHQPQHF.

This clonotype was counted at least ten times. The chain carries TRBV7-2 and TRBJ2-5; 10 bases match TRBD1. The CDR3 contains 14 residues. Germline V gene sequence: CDR1 SGHTA, CDR2 FQGNSA. J was trimmed by 5 bases and V by 3 bases; bases with no gene match: 3. In DNA, the CDR3 is TGTGCCAGCAGCTTCGGGACAGGGGTGGAGACCCAGTACTTC. Its translation is CASSFGTGVETQYF.